This is a list of T cell receptor beta chains from one sample in a study of cytomegalovirus exposure and HLA in healthy donors. TCRdb keeps only in-frame clones here, not all; method: immunoSEQ multiplex PCR. The sample consists of about 70,000 clones, roughly 89% of them appearing once. The specimen sequenced was PBMCs. The receptors here all came from a woman in her 30s in good health and CMV-seronegative. Each CDR3 is given with its conserved first and last residue. The D gene is left open where the match is weak. For some rows the clone size is stated as once, few or many, or as a class when expanded; others skip it.

V: TRBV4-2
size: -
D: TRBD2
J: TRBJ2-5
CDR3: CASSPGTSGRWQETQYF
DNA: TGTGCCAGCAGCCCCGGGACTAGCGGGAGATGGCAAGAGACCCAGTACTTC

V: TRBV4-2
size: -
D: TRBD1
J: TRBJ1-2
CDR3: CASSQVVDRGGYTF
DNA: TGTGCCAGCAGCCAAGTAGTGGACAGGGGCGGCTACACCTTC

V: TRBV9
size: -
D: -
J: TRBJ2-1
CDR3: CASSVVGAGADEQFF
DNA: TGTGCCAGCAGCGTAGTTGGGGCAGGGGCGGATGAGCAGTTCTTC

V: TRBV2
size: -
D: -
J: TRBJ1-6
CDR3: CASSGLSYNSPLHF
DNA: TGTGCCAGCAGTGGACTTTCCTATAATTCACCCCTCCACTTT

V: TRBV29-1
size: -
D: TRBD2
J: TRBJ2-1
CDR3: CSVEDPASGPYNEQFF
DNA: TGCAGCGTTGAAGATCCGGCTAGCGGGCCCTACAATGAGCAGTTCTTC

V: TRBV19
size: -
D: TRBD2
J: TRBJ2-1
CDR3: CASSSLHNPGLAGKNEQFF
DNA: TGTGCCAGTAGTAGCCTCCATAATCCGGGACTAGCGGGAAAGAATGAGCAGTTCTTC

V: TRBV2
size: -
D: TRBD2
J: TRBJ2-5
CDR3: CASSVRGRAQETQYF
DNA: TGTGCCAGCAGTGTCCGGGGGAGGGCTCAAGAGACCCAGTACTTC

V: TRBV6-5
size: -
D: -
J: TRBJ1-2
CDR3: CAIIDSTNYGYTF
DNA: TGTGCCATCATTGACAGCACCAACTATGGCTACACCTTC

V: TRBV5-8
size: -
D: -
J: TRBJ2-5
CDR3: CASSLSLAVQETQYF
DNA: TGTGCCAGCAGCCTGTCATTAGCGGTACAAGAGACCCAGTACTTC

V: TRBV28
size: -
D: TRBD2
J: TRBJ2-7
CDR3: CASSQISGRYYEQYF
DNA: TGTGCCAGCAGCCAAATTAGCGGGAGGTACTACGAGCAGTACTTC

V: TRBV4-1
size: few
D: TRBD2
J: TRBJ2-1
CDR3: CASSQPTSESSYNEQFF
DNA: TGCGCCAGCAGCCAACCGACTAGCGAGAGCTCCTACAATGAGCAGTTCTTC